This T cell receptor beta chain is drawn from a study of T cells after posttransplantation cyclophosphamide. Notes on the study in general: Blood and skin or GI T cell repertoires showed limited TRB overlap.

The J segment lost 5 bases and the V segment lost 7 bases, leaving 6 bases of the junction unmatched. CDR1 is LNHDA, CDR2 SQIVND, per germline (reference sequence). This CDR3 is 15 amino acids long. Sequencing was performed with immunoSEQ multiplex PCR; in TCRdb, only in-frame clones are kept and a portion is missing. The repertoire holds some 47,000 clones, with 86% as singletons. Turning to this clone: What it recognizes is unknown.

The receptor comes from a man aged 30 to 39 with a blood cancer, CMV-positive, and with a related stem cell donor. Sequenced input: PBMCs. The chain recombines TRBV19 with TRBJ2-1; 12 nucleotides line up with TRBD2. The CDR3 here is CASTSGRAPNNEQFF. In nucleotides, the CDR3 is TGTGCCAGTACTAGCGGGAGGGCCCCTAACAATGAGCAGTTCTTC. Variable domain in full (rest from reference TRBV19 and TRBJ2-1): DGGITQSPKYLFRKEGQNVTLSCEQNLNHDAMYWYRQDPGQGLRLIYYSQIVNDFQKGDIAEGYSVSREKKESFPLTVTSAQKNPTAFYLCASTSGRAPNNEQFFGPGTRLTVL.